A selection of T cell receptor beta chains follows, all from one sample in a study of blood T cell repertoires in COVID-19. Profiling relied on immunoSEQ multiplex PCR, and the TCRdb table lists in-frame clones only, not all of them. The sample records roughly 250,000 clones, about 80% being singletons. Sequenced sample: peripheral blood. The receptor set was obtained from a human donor in a cohort sampled during active COVID-19. The conserved cysteine and the conserved F or W are not part of the CDR3 here. D genes are given only for firm matches.

CDR3 protein,V gene,D gene,J gene
ASSPDRVRDGYT,TRBV7-9,TRBD1,TRBJ1-2
AIGQGLETQY,TRBV27,TRBD1,TRBJ2-5
ASSLVRQGTTEAF,TRBV5-1,-,TRBJ1-1
ASSLMAGQTEAF,TRBV5-1,-,TRBJ1-1
ASTRDRGYNEQF,TRBV7-8,TRBD1,TRBJ2-1
ASSLASPGRRHYGYT,TRBV7-2,-,TRBJ1-2
ASSVGTGGGETQY,TRBV9,TRBD1,TRBJ2-5
ASSERGTGNREKLF,TRBV2,TRBD1,TRBJ1-4
ASSLGTGGKNNQPQH,TRBV5-1,TRBD1,TRBJ1-5
ASTRSYTEAF,TRBV12-3/TRBV12-4,-,TRBJ1-1
ASLGGNEQF,TRBV18,-,TRBJ2-1
ATRSRDSRTDTQY,TRBV5-1,TRBD1,TRBJ2-3
ASTYLRGGVDGYT,TRBV6-5,-,TRBJ1-2
ASSVGPTDTGELF,TRBV9,-,TRBJ2-2
ASSTQGQGGSPLH,TRBV19,TRBD1,TRBJ1-6
ASSLGGLSNQPQH,TRBV11-2,-,TRBJ1-5
ASSSLAGGYTDTQY,TRBV7-3,TRBD2,TRBJ2-3
SASPAPGLKETQY,TRBV20-1,-,TRBJ2-5
ASSLVQGTEAF,TRBV5-8,-,TRBJ1-1
ASSTGVHNEQF,TRBV18,TRBD1,TRBJ2-1
ASSESPRSTEAF,TRBV10-1,-,TRBJ1-1
ASTRQGLRETQY,TRBV5-1,TRBD1,TRBJ2-5
ASRTSGTYTGELF,TRBV19,TRBD2,TRBJ2-2
ASSQDYHRVRTSNQPQH,TRBV3-1/TRBV3-2,-,TRBJ1-5